The rows below give T cell receptor beta chains drawn from one sample of a study of T cells after yellow fever vaccination. In TCRdb, the 5' RACE reads were re-called with MiXCR into one record per CDR3 protein. This sample has hundreds of thousands of distinct CDR3 sequences, with 10% to 15% found just once. The sample was PBMCs, taken on the day of the yellow fever booster vaccination. Receptor source: a young man who received the YFV17D yellow fever vaccine. Both conserved end residues are trimmed from each CDR3. The order of the fields is clone size, V gene, J gene, CDR3 protein. Clone size is stated in some rows and not others, as once, few, many or a class when expanded.

abundance: few
v_gene: TRBV6-1
j_gene: TRBJ2-1
CDR3aa: ASNTPWNNNEQF

abundance: .
v_gene: TRBV21-1
j_gene: TRBJ2-1
CDR3aa: ASSAAVLGLYNEQF

abundance: many
v_gene: TRBV4-3
j_gene: TRBJ2-3
CDR3aa: ASSQGLSGSDTQY

abundance: few
v_gene: TRBV24-1
j_gene: TRBJ2-3
CDR3aa: ATSEEGLLGTQY

abundance: few
v_gene: TRBV6-1
j_gene: TRBJ1-1
CDR3aa: ASIGRALLGAEAF

abundance: few
v_gene: TRBV30
j_gene: TRBJ2-1
CDR3aa: AWSVAGSSYNEQF

abundance: .
v_gene: TRBV15
j_gene: TRBJ1-1
CDR3aa: ATSRLTGRAF

abundance: few
v_gene: TRBV25-1
j_gene: TRBJ2-3
CDR3aa: ASRSTAPGWGDTQY

abundance: .
v_gene: TRBV20-1
j_gene: TRBJ2-1
CDR3aa: SAPRQGKGNEQF

abundance: once
v_gene: TRBV5-1
j_gene: TRBJ2-4
CDR3aa: ASSFATGQFQY

abundance: .
v_gene: TRBV4-3
j_gene: TRBJ2-7
CDR3aa: ASSQGAGADPYEQY

abundance: few
v_gene: TRBV19
j_gene: TRBJ1-5
CDR3aa: ASSIGSRRQPQH

abundance: .
v_gene: TRBV5-5
j_gene: TRBJ1-2
CDR3aa: ASSLGTQGADGYT

abundance: many
v_gene: TRBV6-2/TRBV6-3
j_gene: TRBJ2-1
CDR3aa: ASSYTVAGSRNEQF

abundance: .
v_gene: TRBV20-1
j_gene: TRBJ2-7
CDR3aa: SAKSVSYEQY

abundance: few
v_gene: TRBV12-5
j_gene: TRBJ2-1
CDR3aa: ASGFFSDLTDSYNEQF

abundance: few
v_gene: TRBV11-2
j_gene: TRBJ1-4
CDR3aa: ASSLVRGRSNEKLF

abundance: .
v_gene: TRBV11-2
j_gene: TRBJ2-3
CDR3aa: ASSTRLAGGFNRDTQY

abundance: few
v_gene: TRBV12-3/TRBV12-4
j_gene: TRBJ2-7
CDR3aa: ASSSRTSAGEQY

abundance: few
v_gene: TRBV12-3/TRBV12-4
j_gene: TRBJ1-5
CDR3aa: ASSQIKTGGNVQPQH